This T cell receptor beta chain was documented in a study of blood T cell repertoires in COVID-19. Background on the study: Samples of COVID-19 (acute and convalescent) were obtained from the United States, Italy and Spain.

The CDR3 runs to 15 residues. CDR1 is LNHDA and CDR2 is SQIVND in the germline V gene (reference sequence). V lost 3 bases to trimming and J lost 3 bases, with 12 bases between them. In the original processing: Estimation of nucleated cell counts relied on the amplification of reference gene primers. Only in-frame clones appear in the TCRdb table, and some are missing; sequencing was by immunoSEQ multiplex PCR. The DNA gave D and trimming, while V, J and clone size come from that table. The repertoire consists of fewer than 85,000 clones, with around 89% occurring once and the leading ten covering approximately 9.7%.

The receptor was isolated from a human donor in a cohort sampled during active COVID-19. The chain joins TRBV19 to TRBJ1-5; D remains ambiguous. The sequencing input was peripheral blood. CDR3 residues: CASSIGPGINQPQHF. The CDR3, as DNA: TGTGCCAGTAGTATCGGGCCCGGGATCAATCAGCCCCAGCATTTT. The variable domain in full, with the rest retrieved from reference TRBV19 and TRBJ1-5, is DGGITQSPKYLFRKEGQNVTLSCEQNLNHDAMYWYRQDPGQGLRLIYYSQIVNDFQKGDIAEGYSVSREKKESFPLTVTSAQKNPTAFYLCASSIGPGINQPQHFGDGTRLSIL.